This TCR beta chain stems from a study of cytomegalovirus exposure and HLA in healthy donors. The study's findings and limits: Rare TCR sequences dominated, though some public TCRs recurred in many donors. First-cohort TCR clusters were later found to tend to co-occur in the 120 or so validation repertoires. In vitro testing confirmed a few CMV-associated chains as specific for CMV antigens. TCR beta chains numbering some 160 were designated cytomegalovirus-associated.

The table came from immunoSEQ multiplex PCR; TCRdb's copy has only in-frame clones and leaves some out. The sample shows approximately 65,000 clones, 94% of them seen only once. About this clone: The target antigen is unknown.

Sequenced input: PBMCs. The TCR comes from a woman aged 18-29 years in good health and CMV-seronegative.

CDR3 protein: CASRSGWDSSSTDTQYF. The CDR3 DNA follows: TGTGCCAGCAGGTCGGGGTGGGACTCCTCTAGCACAGATACGCAGTATTTT. V is TRBV11-2 and J is TRBJ2-3; the D gene is possibly TRBD2 (6 bases). Germline V gene sequence: CDR1 SGHAT, CDR2 FQNNGV. The V end was cut by 6 bases, the J end by 0 bases, with 19 bases between. There are 17 residues in the CDR3.